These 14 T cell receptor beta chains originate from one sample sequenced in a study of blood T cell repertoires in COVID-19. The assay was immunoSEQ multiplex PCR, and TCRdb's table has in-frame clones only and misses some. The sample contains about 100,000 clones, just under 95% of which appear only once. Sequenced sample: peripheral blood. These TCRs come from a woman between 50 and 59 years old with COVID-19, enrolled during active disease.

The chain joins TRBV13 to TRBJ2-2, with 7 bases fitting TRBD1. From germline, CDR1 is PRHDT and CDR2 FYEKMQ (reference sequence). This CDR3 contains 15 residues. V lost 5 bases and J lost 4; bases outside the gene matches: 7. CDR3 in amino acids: CASSPRDSFTGELFF. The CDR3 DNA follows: TGTGCCAGCAGCCCCCGGGACAGCTTCACCGGGGAGCTGTTTTTT.

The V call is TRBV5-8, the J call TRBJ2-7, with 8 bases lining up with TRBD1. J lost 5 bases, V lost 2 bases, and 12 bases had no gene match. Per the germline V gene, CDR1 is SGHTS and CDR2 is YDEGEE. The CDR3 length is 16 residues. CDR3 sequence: CASSLRFRGLPHEQYV. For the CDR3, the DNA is TGTGCCAGCAGCTTAAGATTCAGGGGGCTTCCCCACGAGCAGTACGTC.

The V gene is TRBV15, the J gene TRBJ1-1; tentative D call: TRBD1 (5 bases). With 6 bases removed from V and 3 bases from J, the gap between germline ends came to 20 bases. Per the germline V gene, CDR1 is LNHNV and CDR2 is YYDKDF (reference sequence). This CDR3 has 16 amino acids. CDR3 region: CATSFPGGDEDTEAFF. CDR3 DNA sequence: TGTGCCACCAGTTTCCCCGGGGGGGATGAGGACACTGAAGCTTTCTTT.

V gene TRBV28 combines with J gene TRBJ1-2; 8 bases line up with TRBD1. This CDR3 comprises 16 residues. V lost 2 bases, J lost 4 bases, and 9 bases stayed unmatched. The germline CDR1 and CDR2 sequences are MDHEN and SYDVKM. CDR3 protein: CASSLPSGTGLYGYTF. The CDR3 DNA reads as TGTGCCAGCAGTTTACCGTCCGGGACAGGCCTCTATGGCTACACCTTC.

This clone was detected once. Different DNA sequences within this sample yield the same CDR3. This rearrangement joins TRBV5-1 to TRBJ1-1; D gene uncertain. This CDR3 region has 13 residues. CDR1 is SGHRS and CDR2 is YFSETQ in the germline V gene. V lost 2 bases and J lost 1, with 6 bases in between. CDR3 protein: CASSFTGNTEAFF. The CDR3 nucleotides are TGCGCCAGCAGCTTTACGGGGAACACTGAAGCTTTCTTT.

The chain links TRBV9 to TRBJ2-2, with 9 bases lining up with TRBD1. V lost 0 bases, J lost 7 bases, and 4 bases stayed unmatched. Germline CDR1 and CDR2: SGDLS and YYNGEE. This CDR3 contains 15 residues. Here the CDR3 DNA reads TGTGCCAGCAGCGTAGACAGGGGGCTGGACGGGGAGCTGTTTTTT. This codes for CASSVDRGLDGELFF. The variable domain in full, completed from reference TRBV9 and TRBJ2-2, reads DSGVTQTPKHLITATGQRVTLRCSPRSGDLSVYWYQQSLDQGLQFLIQYYNGEERAKGNILERFSAQQFPDLHSELNLSSLELGDSALYFCASSVDRGLDGELFFGEGSRLTVL.

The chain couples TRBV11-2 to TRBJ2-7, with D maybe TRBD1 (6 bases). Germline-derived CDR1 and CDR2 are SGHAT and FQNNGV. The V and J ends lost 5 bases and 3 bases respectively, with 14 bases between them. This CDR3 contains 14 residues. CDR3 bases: TGTGCCAGCAGCCTGTGGACAGATAACTACGAGCAGTACTTC. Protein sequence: CASSLWTDNYEQYF.

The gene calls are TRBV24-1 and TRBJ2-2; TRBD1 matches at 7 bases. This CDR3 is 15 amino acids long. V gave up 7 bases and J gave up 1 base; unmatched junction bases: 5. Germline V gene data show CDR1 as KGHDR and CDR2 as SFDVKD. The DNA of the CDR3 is TGTGCCACCAGCCAGGACAGGCTGAACACCGGGGAGCTGTTTTTT. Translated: CATSQDRLNTGELFF.

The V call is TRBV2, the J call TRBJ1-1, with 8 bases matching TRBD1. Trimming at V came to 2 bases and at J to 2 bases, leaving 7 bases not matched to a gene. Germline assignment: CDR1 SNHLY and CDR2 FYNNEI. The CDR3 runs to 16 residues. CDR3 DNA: TGTGCCAGCAGTGAATCTTTGGACAGGGTAAACACTGAAGCTTTCTTT. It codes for CASSESLDRVNTEAFF.

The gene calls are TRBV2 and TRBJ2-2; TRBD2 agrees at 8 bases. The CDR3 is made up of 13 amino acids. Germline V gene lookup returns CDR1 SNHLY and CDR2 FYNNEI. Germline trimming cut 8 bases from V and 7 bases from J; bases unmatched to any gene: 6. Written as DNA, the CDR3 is TGTGCCAGCGCCGGGGGGGTTAACGGGGAGCTGTTTTTT. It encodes CASAGGVNGELFF.

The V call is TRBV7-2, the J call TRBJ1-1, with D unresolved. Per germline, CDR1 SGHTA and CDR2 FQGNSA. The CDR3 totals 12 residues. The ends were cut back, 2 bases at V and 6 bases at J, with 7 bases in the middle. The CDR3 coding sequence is TGTGCCAGCAGCTTATACCGCGCTGAAGCTTTCTTT. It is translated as CASSLYRAEAFF.

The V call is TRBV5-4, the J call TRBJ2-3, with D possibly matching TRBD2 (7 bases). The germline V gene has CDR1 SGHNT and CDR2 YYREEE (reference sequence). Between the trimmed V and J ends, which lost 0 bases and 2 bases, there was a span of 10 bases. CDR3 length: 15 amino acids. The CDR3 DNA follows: TGTGCCAGCAGCTTGGGCGGGGGCCCCACAGATACGCAGTATTTT. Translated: CASSLGGGPTDTQYF.

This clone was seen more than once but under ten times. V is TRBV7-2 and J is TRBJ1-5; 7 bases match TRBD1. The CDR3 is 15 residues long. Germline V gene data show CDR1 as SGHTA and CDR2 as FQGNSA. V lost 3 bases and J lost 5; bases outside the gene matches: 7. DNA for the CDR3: TGTGCCAGCAGCTTGGCAGGGGGGTCTTATCAGCCCCAGCATTTT. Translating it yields CASSLAGGSYQPQHF.

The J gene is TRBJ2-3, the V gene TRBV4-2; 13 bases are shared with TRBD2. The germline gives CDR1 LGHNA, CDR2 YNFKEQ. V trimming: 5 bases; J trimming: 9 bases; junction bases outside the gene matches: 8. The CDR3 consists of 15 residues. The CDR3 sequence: CASSYGTSGVGTQYF. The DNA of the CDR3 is TGTGCCAGCAGCTACGGGACTAGCGGGGTGGGCACGCAGTATTTT.